What follows is one T cell receptor (beta chain) and its context. This entry is derived from a study of blood T cell repertoires in COVID-19. Study as a whole: Sites across the United States, Italy and Spain contributed samples from acute and convalescent COVID-19.

Per the authors' pipeline: Amplification of reference gene primers provided the estimated nucleated cell counts. Generated by immunoSEQ multiplex PCR, the TCRdb table keeps only in-frame clones and is missing some. V, J and clone size are taken as reported in that table, and D and trimming were inferred from the DNA itself. The sample yields roughly 280,000 clones, roughly 90% seen once. Per germline, CDR1 LGHNA and CDR2 YSLEER. This CDR3 contains 15 residues. The ends lost 5 bases at V and 5 bases at J; junction bases unmatched: 6. Enrolled through a virtual design, the participants were between roughly 18 and 95 years of age and came from about two dozen US areas. In assigning cohorts, the study relied on participant-reported clinical history.

This chain uses TRBV4-3 with TRBJ2-1, with 10 bases identical to TRBD2. The sequence derives from a woman aged 50 to 60 who had recovered from COVID-19. The sequenced material came from PBMCs or T cells enriched from blood (not recorded which). DNA for the CDR3: TGCGCCAGCAGCAAGGGGGGACTAGCGCACAATGAGCAGTTCTTC. The encoded protein is CASSKGGLAHNEQFF.